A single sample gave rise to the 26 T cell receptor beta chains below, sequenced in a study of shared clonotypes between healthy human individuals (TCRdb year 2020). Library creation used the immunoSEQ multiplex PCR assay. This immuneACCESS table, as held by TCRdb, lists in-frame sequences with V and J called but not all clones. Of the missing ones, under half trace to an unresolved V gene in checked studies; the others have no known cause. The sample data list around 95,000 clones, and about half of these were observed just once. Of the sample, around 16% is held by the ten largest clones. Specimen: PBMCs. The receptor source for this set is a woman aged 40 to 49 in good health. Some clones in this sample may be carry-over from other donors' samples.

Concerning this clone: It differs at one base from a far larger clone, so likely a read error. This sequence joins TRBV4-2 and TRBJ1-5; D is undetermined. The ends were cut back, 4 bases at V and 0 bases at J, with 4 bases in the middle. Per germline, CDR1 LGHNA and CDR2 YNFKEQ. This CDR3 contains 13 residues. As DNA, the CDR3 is TGTGCCAGCAGCCGAGATAGCAATCAGCCCCAGCATTTT. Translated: CASSRDSNQPQHF.

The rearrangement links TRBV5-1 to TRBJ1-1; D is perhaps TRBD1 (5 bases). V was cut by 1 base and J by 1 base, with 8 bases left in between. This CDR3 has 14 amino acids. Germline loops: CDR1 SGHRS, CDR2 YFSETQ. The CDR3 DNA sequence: TGCGCCAGCAGCTTGTTTACAGGGAACACTGAAGCTTTCTTT. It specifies CASSLFTGNTEAFF.

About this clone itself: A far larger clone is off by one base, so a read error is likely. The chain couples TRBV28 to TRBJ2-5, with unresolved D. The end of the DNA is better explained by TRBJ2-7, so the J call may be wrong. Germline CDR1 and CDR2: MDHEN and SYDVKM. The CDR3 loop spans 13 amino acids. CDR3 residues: CASAIPVPYEQYF. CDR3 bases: TGTGCCAGCGCCATCCCGGTCCCCTACGAGCAGTACTTC.

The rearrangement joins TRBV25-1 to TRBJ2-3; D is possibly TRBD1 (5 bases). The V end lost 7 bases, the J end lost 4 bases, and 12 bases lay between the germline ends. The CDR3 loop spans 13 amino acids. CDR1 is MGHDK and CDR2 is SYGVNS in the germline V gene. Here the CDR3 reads CASNQGWADTQYF. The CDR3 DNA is TGTGCCAGCAATCAGGGTTGGGCAGATACGCAGTATTTT.

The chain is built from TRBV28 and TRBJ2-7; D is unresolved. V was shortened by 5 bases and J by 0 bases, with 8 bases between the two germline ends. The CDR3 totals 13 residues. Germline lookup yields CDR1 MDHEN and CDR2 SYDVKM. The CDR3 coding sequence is TGTGCCAGCAGTCTCGACCCCTCCTACGAGCAGTACTTC. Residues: CASSLDPSYEQYF.

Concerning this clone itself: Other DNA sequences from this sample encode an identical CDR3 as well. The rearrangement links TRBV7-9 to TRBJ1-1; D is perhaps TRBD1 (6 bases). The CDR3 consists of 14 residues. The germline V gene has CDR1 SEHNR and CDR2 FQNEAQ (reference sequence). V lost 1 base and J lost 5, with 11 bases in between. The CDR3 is CASSLETRGTEAFF. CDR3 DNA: TGTGCCAGCAGCTTAGAGACCAGGGGAACTGAAGCTTTCTTT.

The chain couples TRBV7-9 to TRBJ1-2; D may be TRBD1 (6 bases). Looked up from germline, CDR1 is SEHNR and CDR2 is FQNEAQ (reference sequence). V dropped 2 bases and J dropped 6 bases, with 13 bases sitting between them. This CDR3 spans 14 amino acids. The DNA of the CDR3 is TGTGCCAGCAGCTTACGGGAAGGGGGGAATGGCTACACCTTC. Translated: CASSLREGGNGYTF.

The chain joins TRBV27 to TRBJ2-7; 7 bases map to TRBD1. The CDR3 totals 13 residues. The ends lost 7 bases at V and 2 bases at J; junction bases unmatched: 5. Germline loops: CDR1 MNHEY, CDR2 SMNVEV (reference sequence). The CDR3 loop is CASTPGQTYEQYF. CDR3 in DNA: TGTGCCAGCACCCCGGGACAGACCTACGAGCAGTACTTC.

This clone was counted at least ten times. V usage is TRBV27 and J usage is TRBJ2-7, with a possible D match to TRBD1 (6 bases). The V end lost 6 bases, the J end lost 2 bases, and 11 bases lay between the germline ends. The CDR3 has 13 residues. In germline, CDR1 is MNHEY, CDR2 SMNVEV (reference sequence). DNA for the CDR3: TGTGCCAGCAGCAGAGGGACAACCTACGAGCAGTACTTC. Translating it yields CASSRGTTYEQYF.

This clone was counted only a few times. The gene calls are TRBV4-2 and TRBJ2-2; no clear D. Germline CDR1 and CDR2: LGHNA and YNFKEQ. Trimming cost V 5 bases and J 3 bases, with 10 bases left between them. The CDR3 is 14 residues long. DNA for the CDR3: TGTGCCAGCAGCTTGAAAGGGCACACCGGGGAGCTGTTTTTT. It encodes CASSLKGHTGELFF.

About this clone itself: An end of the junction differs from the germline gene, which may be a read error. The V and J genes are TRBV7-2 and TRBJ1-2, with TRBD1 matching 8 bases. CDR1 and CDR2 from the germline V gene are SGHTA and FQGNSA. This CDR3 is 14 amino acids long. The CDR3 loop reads CASSQNQGAYGYTF. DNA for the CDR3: TGCGCCAGCAGCCAGAACCAGGGGGCCTATGGCTACACCTTC.

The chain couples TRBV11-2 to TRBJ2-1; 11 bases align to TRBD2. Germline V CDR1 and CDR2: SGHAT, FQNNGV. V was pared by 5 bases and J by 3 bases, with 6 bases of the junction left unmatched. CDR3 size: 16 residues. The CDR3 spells CASSARGLAGYNEQFF. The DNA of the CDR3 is TGTGCCAGCAGCGCGCGAGGACTAGCGGGCTACAATGAGCAGTTCTTC.

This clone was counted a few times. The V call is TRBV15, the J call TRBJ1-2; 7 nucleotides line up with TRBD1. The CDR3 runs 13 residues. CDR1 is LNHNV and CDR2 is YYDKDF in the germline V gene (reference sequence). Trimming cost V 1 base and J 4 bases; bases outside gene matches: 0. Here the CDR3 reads CATSRGQGYGYTF. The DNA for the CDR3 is TGTGCCACCAGCAGAGGACAGGGCTATGGCTACACCTTC.

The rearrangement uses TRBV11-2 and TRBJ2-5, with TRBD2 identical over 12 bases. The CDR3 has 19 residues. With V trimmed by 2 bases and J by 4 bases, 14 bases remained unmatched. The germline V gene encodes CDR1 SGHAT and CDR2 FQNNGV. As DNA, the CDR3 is TGTGCCAGCAGCTTAAGGGGCCCCCGGACTAGCGGGACTCGAGAGACCCAGTACTTC. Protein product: CASSLRGPRTSGTRETQYF. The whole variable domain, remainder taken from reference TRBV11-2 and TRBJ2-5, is EAGVAQSPRYKIIEKRQSVAFWCNPISGHATLYWYQQILGQGPKLLIQFQNNGVVDDSQLPKDRFSAERLKGVDSTLKIQPAKLEDSAVYLCASSLRGPRTSGTRETQYFGPGTRLLVL.

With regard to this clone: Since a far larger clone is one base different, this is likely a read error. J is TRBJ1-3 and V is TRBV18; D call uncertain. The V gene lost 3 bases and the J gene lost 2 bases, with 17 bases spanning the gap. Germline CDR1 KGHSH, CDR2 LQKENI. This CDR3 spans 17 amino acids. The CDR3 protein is CASSPRQNTLTGNTIYF. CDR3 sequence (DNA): TGTGCCAGCTCACCGCGGCAGAATACCCTCACTGGAAACACCATATATTTT.

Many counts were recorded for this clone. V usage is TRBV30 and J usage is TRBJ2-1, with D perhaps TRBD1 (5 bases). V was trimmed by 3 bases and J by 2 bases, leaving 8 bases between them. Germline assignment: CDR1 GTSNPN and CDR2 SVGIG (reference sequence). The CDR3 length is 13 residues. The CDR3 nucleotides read TGTGCCTGGAGCGACAGTCCCTACAATGAGCAGTTCTTC. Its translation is CAWSDSPYNEQFF. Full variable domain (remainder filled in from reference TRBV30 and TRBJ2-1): SQTIHQWPATLVQPVGSPLSLECTVEGTSNPNLYWYRQAAGRGLQLLFYSVGIGQISSEVPQNLSASRPQDRQFILSSKKLLLSDSGFYLCAWSDSPYNEQFFGPGTRLTVL.

The CDR3 region is CSVRRDYEQYF. DNA for the CDR3: TGCAGCGTCCGGAGGGACTACGAGCAGTACTTC. The gene calls are TRBV29-1 and TRBJ2-7; a possible D gene is TRBD2 (6 bases). The germline gives CDR1 SQVTM, CDR2 ANQGSEA. This CDR3 region has 11 residues. Trimming left V 6 bases short and J 3 bases short, with 9 bases between.

This chain's CDR3 is CAWSAPNTQYF. In nucleotides, the CDR3 is TGTGCCTGGAGTGCCCCAAATACGCAGTATTTT. The V gene is TRBV30, the J gene TRBJ2-3; no firm D call. The CDR3 length is 11 residues. Trimming stripped 1 base from V and 7 bases from J, with 6 bases between. The germline V gene encodes CDR1 GTSNPN and CDR2 SVGIG (reference sequence). The whole variable domain, remainder taken from reference TRBV30 and TRBJ2-3, is SQTIHQWPATLVQPVGSPLSLECTVEGTSNPNLYWYRQAAGRGLQLLFYSVGIGQISSEVPQNLSASRPQDRQFILSSKKLLLSDSGFYLCAWSAPNTQYFGPGTRLTVL.

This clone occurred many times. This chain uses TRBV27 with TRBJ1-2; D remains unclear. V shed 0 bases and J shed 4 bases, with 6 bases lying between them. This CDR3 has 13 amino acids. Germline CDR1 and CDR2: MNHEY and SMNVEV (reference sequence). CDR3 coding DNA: TGTGCCAGCAGTTTATCAGGGAGCTATGGCTACACCTTC. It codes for CASSLSGSYGYTF.

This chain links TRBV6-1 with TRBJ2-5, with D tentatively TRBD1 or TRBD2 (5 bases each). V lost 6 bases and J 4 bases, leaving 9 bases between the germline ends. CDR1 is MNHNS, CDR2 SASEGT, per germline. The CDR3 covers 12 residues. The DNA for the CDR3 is TGTGCCAGCAGCCGGGACCTAGAGACCCAGTACTTC. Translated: CASSRDLETQYF.

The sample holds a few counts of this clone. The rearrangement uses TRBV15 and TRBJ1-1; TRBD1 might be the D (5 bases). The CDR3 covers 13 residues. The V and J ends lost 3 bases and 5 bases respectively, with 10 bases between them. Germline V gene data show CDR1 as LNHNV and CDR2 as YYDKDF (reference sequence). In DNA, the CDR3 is TGTGCCACCAGCAGGGGGCGTAAGACTGAAGCTTTCTTT. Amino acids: CATSRGRKTEAFF.

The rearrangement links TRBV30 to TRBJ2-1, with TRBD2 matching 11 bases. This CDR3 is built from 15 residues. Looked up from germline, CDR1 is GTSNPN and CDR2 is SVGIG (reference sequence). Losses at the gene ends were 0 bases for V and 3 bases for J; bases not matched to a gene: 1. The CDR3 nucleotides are TGTGCCTGGAGTGTTCTAGCGGGAGGCTACAATGAGCAGTTCTTC. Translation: CAWSVLAGGYNEQFF.

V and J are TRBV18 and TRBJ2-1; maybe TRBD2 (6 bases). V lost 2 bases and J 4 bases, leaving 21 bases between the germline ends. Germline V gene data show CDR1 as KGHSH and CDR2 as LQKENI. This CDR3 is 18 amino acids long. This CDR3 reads CASSPLTLSGVTYNEQFF. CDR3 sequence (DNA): TGTGCCAGCTCACCATTAACACTATCGGGAGTTACATACAATGAGCAGTTCTTC.

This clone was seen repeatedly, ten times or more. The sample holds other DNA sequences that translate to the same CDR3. CDR3 loop: CAISEHSPGLAGDKSSYEQYF. CDR3 nucleotide sequence: TGTGCCATCAGTGAGCATAGTCCGGGGCTAGCGGGAGACAAGAGCTCCTACGAGCAGTACTTC. The chain combines TRBV10-3 with TRBJ2-7, with TRBD2 matching over 10 bases. CDR3 length: 21 amino acids. The V segment lost 2 bases and the J segment 0 bases; nucleotides outside the gene matches: 19. The germline CDR1 and CDR2 sequences are ENHRY and SYGVKD.

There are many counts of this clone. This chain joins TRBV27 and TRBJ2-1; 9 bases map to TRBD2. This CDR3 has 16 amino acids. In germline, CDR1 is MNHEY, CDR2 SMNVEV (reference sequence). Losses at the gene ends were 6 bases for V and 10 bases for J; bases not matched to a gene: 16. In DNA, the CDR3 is TGTGCCAGCAGACCCCCAGCGGGAGGCCCTTTAAGGGAGCAGTTCTTC. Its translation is CASRPPAGGPLREQFF.

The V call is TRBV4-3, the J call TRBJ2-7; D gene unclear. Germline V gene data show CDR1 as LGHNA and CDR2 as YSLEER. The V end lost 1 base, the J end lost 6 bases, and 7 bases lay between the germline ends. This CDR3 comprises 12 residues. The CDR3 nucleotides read TGCGCCAGCAGCCAAGGGGGTGGCGAGCAGTACTTC. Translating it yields CASSQGGGEQYF.